There are a few counts of the clone carrying this T cell receptor beta chain. Its antigen remains unidentified. Unique molecular identifiers were used in preparing the TCRbeta library. TCRdb itself ran the PCR reads through MiXCR, one entry per CDR3 protein. The sample has around 270,000 distinct CDR3 sequences, roughly 7.8% seen once. The data derive from a study of T-cell reconstitution after alpha-beta-depleted transplantation in children. Findings of the study overall: T-cell numbers and diversity one year post-transplant derived largely from freshly generated T cells. Diversity of TCRbeta at day 60 was high in some patients, arising from surviving recipient T cells and thymic progenitors.

The receptor was isolated from a female patient aged 2-15 years who had a stem cell transplant for Fanconi anemia, so the T cells may come from the graft donor. The sequenced sample was peripheral blood, obtained 360 days after TCRalphabeta/CD19-depleted stem cell transplant.

CDR3 sequence: CASSQDDGDRGIFTQPQHF. In DNA, the CDR3 is TGCGCCAGCAGCCAAGATGATGGAGACAGGGGGATATTCACTCAGCCCCAGCATTTT. The gene calls are TRBV4-1 and TRBJ1-5, with 9 bases identical to TRBD1. CDR3 size: 19 residues. Germline assignment: CDR1 MGHRA and CDR2 YSYEKL. Trimming cost V 0 bases and J 6 bases; bases outside gene matches: 15.